A selection of T cell receptor beta chains follows, all from one sample in a study of shared clonotypes between healthy human individuals. Sequenced by immunoSEQ multiplex PCR; TCRdb stores in-frame clones only, minus some. This table has about 2,500,000 clones, around 94% appearing once. What was sequenced was naive CD4+ T cells sorted from blood. These receptors were obtained from a man aged 18 to 30 in good health. CDR3s include the opening cysteine and the closing phenylalanine or tryptophan. The D gene is left open where the match is weak. Clone size, where shown, is once, few, many, or a class for clones that have expanded.

clone_size,j_call,v_call,d_call,cdr3_nt,cdr3_aa
-,TRBJ2-1,TRBV4-3,-,TGCGCCAGCAGCCACCTGTATATCGGCCCATACAATGAGCAGTTCTTC,CASSHLYIGPYNEQFF
-,TRBJ1-3,TRBV27,-,TGTGCCAGCAGTTTAAGGGGATCTGGAAACACCATATATTTT,CASSLRGSGNTIYF
-,TRBJ1-2,TRBV18,-,TGTGCCAGCTCGCCGGGGAGGGAAGGTGGCTACACCTTC,CASSPGREGGYTF
-,TRBJ2-2,TRBV7-6,TRBD1,TGTGCCAGCAGCCTGGGACAGGCCTCGAACACCGGGGAGCTGTTTTTT,CASSLGQASNTGELFF
-,TRBJ1-6,TRBV6-1,-,TGTGCCAGCAGTGAAGACCTAGGGTACAATTCACCCCTCCACTTT,CASSEDLGYNSPLHF
-,TRBJ1-4,TRBV7-2,-,TGTGCCAGCAGCTTAGATGGGTCTGGTGAAAAACTGTTTTTT,CASSLDGSGEKLFF
once,TRBJ1-6,TRBV19,TRBD1,TGTGCCAGTAGTGAAAGCGGACAGGGTAGTTCACCCCTCCACTTT,CASSESGQGSSPLHF
-,TRBJ1-6,TRBV18,-,TGTGCCAGCTCAAATCTTGGGGAGGCTAATTCACCCCTCCACTTT,CASSNLGEANSPLHF
-,TRBJ1-6,TRBV6-5,-,TGTGCCAGCAGCCCGGGACAAGCAATGAATTCACCCCTCCACTTT,CASSPGQAMNSPLHF
-,TRBJ1-1,TRBV28,-,TGTGCCAGCAGTCTAAGGACAGCTAACACTGAAGCTTTCTTT,CASSLRTANTEAFF
-,TRBJ1-5,TRBV6-5,-,TGTGCCAGCAGTTACTATCCGGGTAGCAATCAGCCCCAGCATTTT,CASSYYPGSNQPQHF
-,TRBJ1-6,TRBV19,-,TGTGCCAGTAGTTTGGGGACGGGGAATTCACCCCTCCACTTT,CASSLGTGNSPLHF
-,TRBJ2-1,TRBV7-3,-,TGTGCCAGCAGCCTGTCCGTGGGCCCAGGTTACAATGAGCAGTTCTTC,CASSLSVGPGYNEQFF
-,TRBJ1-6,TRBV30,TRBD1,TGTGCCTGGACCAAGATTACAGGGGGCACAGATAATTCACCCCTCCACTTT,CAWTKITGGTDNSPLHF
-,TRBJ1-4,TRBV2,TRBD1,TGTGCCAGTCGGACAGGGGGAGGCGAAAAACTGTTTTTT,CASRTGGGEKLFF
-,TRBJ2-1,TRBV7-2,TRBD1,TGTGCCAGCAGCTCGCAAACAGGGGTCCTTTACAATGAGCAGTTCTTC,CASSSQTGVLYNEQFF
-,TRBJ2-7,TRBV10-3,-,TGTGCCATCAGTCCCTCTGGGCTAGCAGGCTACGAGCAGTACTTC,CAISPSGLAGYEQYF
-,TRBJ2-7,TRBV7-6,-,TGTGCCAGCAGCGCAACGGCAGGAACCTACGAGCAGTACTTC,CASSATAGTYEQYF
-,TRBJ2-2,TRBV6-6,-,TGTGCCAGCAGTTACCTCGGACATCCCGGGGAGCTGTTTTTT,CASSYLGHPGELFF
-,TRBJ1-1,TRBV6-1,-,TGTGCCAGCAACGCAGGAATGAACACTGAAGCTTTCTTT,CASNAGMNTEAFF
-,TRBJ1-2,TRBV11-2,TRBD1,TGTGCCAGCAGCCCCGGACAGGGTAACTATGGCTACACCTTC,CASSPGQGNYGYTF
-,TRBJ2-7,TRBV29-1,TRBD2,TGCAGCGGGAAGGGAGGGCCGAACTCCTACGAGCAGTACTTC,CSGKGGPNSYEQYF
-,TRBJ1-2,TRBV28,-,TGTGCCAGCAGTAAATACCCAGATTATGGCTACACCTTC,CASSKYPDYGYTF
-,TRBJ2-1,TRBV5-6,-,TGTGCCAGCAGCTTGGGGGTCGATTTGAACAGGGAGCAGTTCTTC,CASSLGVDLNREQFF
-,TRBJ2-5,TRBV15,-,TGTGCCACCAGCAGAGGTCAGGAGACCCAGTACTTC,CATSRGQETQYF
-,TRBJ2-5,TRBV11-2,TRBD1,TGTGCCAGCAGCGCCGGGACAGGGGAAGAGACCCAGTACTTC,CASSAGTGEETQYF
-,TRBJ1-2,TRBV2,-,TGTGCCAGCAGTGCCAGGGCTGGCTACACCTTC,CASSARAGYTF
-,TRBJ2-7,TRBV19,-,TGTGCCAGTAGTATAGATGGGTCTATCTACGAGCAGTACTTC,CASSIDGSIYEQYF
-,TRBJ1-6,TRBV5-8,-,TGTGCCAGCGCCGACCCCGGGACCCCCGGTCCCCTCCACTTT,CASADPGTPGPLHF
-,TRBJ1-1,TRBV6-5,-,TGTGCCAGCAGTTACTCGATGGGGAACACTGAAGCTTTCTTT,CASSYSMGNTEAFF
-,TRBJ1-2,TRBV4-1,-,TGCGCCAGCAGCCACCCTACGGAGTTTAACTATGGCTACACCTTC,CASSHPTEFNYGYTF
-,TRBJ1-1,TRBV7-9,TRBD1,TGTGCCAGCAGCTTAGACAGGGGATACACTGAAGCTTTCTTT,CASSLDRGYTEAFF
-,TRBJ2-1,TRBV5-3,-,TGTGCCAGAAGCCCCCCAGCCGATGATGAGCAGTTCTTC,CARSPPADDEQFF
-,TRBJ1-2,TRBV4-1,TRBD1,TGCGCCAGCAGCCAAGCCCAGGGGGTGGTGGGCTATGGCTACACCTTC,CASSQAQGVVGYGYTF
-,TRBJ2-1,TRBV7-3,TRBD2,TGTGCCAGCAGCCCTCAGGGACTAGCGGGGGCACCTAAGCAGTTCTTC,CASSPQGLAGAPKQFF
-,TRBJ1-1,TRBV28,TRBD1,TGTGCCAGCAGTTCCGGACAGGGGTCGGCAGCTTTCTTT,CASSSGQGSAAFF
-,TRBJ2-5,TRBV27,-,TGTGCCAGCAGTTTTAGGGGAACCTTGGAGACCCAGTACTTC,CASSFRGTLETQYF
-,TRBJ2-7,TRBV7-2,TRBD2,TGTGCCAGCAGCTTAGTACCTACCCTCGGGGGGGGAAGCTCCTACGAGCAGTACTTC,CASSLVPTLGGGSSYEQYF
-,TRBJ2-1,TRBV4-2,TRBD1,TGTGCCAGCAGCCAACACGGACAGGGAGATGAGCAGTTCTTC,CASSQHGQGDEQFF
-,TRBJ2-7,TRBV6-1,-,TGTGCCAGCAGTGAAGGCCCAGGGGACGAGCAGTACTTC,CASSEGPGDEQYF
-,TRBJ2-5,TRBV6-5,-,TGTGCCAGCAGTTACTCGGTTGGGGCGCTGGGAGAGACCCAGTACTTC,CASSYSVGALGETQYF
-,TRBJ1-1,TRBV19,-,TGTGCCAGTAGTATCTCATGGGCCGTGAACACTGAAGCTTTCTTT,CASSISWAVNTEAFF
-,TRBJ2-5,TRBV5-1,-,TGCGCCAGCAGCTTGGGAGGTAGCGAGGTCCAGTACTTC,CASSLGGSEVQYF
-,TRBJ1-1,TRBV11-2,-,TGTGCCAGCAGCTTAGGGGGCACTTACACTGAAGCTTTCTTT,CASSLGGTYTEAFF
-,TRBJ2-7,TRBV5-1,TRBD1,TGCGCCAGCAGCACCGCCACAGGGGGCTACGAGCAGTACTTC,CASSTATGGYEQYF
few,TRBJ1-1,TRBV30,-,TGTGCCTGGAGTAGGGTCGAGAACACTGAAGCTTTCTTT,CAWSRVENTEAFF
-,TRBJ2-1,TRBV7-2,-,TGTGCCAGCAGCTTAGAGGGGGTGGCGAGGAATGAGCAGTTCTTC,CASSLEGVARNEQFF
-,TRBJ2-7,TRBV7-3,-,TGTGCCAGCAGCCGGGACGGCACCTACGAGCAGTACTTC,CASSRDGTYEQYF
-,TRBJ2-2,TRBV9,-,TGTGCCAGCAGCGGATGGGTCGCCGGGGAGCTGTTTTTT,CASSGWVAGELFF
-,TRBJ1-2,TRBV25-1,-,TGTGCCAGCAGTGTAGGCGTCGTAGGTGGCTACACCTTC,CASSVGVVGGYTF
once,TRBJ1-3,TRBV5-6,-,TGTGCCAGCAGCTTTAGCGCCAGCCTCTCTGGAAACACCATATATTTT,CASSFSASLSGNTIYF
-,TRBJ1-2,TRBV6-5,-,TGTGCCAGCAGTTACGCTAGAGAGTCCAACTATGGCTACACCTTC,CASSYARESNYGYTF
-,TRBJ1-1,TRBV19,-,TGTGCCAGTAGTAGTTCAGGGGAGGCGAACACTGAAGCTTTCTTT,CASSSSGEANTEAFF
-,TRBJ1-1,TRBV5-1,TRBD1,TGCGCCAGCAGCGTTACAGGGGCAGGGACTGAAGCTTTCTTT,CASSVTGAGTEAFF